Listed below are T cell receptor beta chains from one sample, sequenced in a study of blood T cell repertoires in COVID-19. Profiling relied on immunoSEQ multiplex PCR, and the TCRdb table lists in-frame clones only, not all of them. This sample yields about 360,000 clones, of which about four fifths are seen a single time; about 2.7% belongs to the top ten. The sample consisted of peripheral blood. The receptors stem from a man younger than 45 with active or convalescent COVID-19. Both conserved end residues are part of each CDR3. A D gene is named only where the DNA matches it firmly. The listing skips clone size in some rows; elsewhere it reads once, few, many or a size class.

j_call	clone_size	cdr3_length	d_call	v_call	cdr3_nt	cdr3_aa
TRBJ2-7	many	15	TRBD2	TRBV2	TGTGCCAGCAGCGGACTAGCGCGATACTCCTACGAGCAGTACTTC	CASSGLARYSYEQYF
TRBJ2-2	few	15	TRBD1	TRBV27	TGTGCCAGCAGTCACAGGGGGCCGAACACCGGGGAGCTGTTTTTT	CASSHRGPNTGELFF
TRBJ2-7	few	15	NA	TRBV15	TGTGCCACCAGCAGTGGAGCCGTTAGCTCCTACGAGCAGTACTTC	CATSSGAVSSYEQYF
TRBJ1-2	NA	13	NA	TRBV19	TGTGCCAGTACGGGCAGGGCGAACTATGGCTACACCTTC	CASTGRANYGYTF
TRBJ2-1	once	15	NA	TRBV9	TGTGCCAGCAACCCTCGTGGCGGAGACTACAATGAGCAGTTCTTC	CASNPRGGDYNEQFF
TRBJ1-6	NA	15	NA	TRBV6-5	TGTGCCAGCAGTTACTCGAGCGGACGGAATTCACCCCTCCACTTT	CASSYSSGRNSPLHF
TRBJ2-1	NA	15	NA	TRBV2	TGTGCCAGCAGGCCGGGACTTCAACGGTACAATGAGCAGTTCTTC	CASRPGLQRYNEQFF
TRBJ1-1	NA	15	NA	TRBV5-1	TGCGCCACCGAAATACTAGGGGGTGCGAACACTGAAGCTTTCTTT	CATEILGGANTEAFF
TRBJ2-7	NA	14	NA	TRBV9	TGTGCCAGCAGCGTAGAAACAGGGCCTGCCGAGCAGTACTTC	CASSVETGPAEQYF
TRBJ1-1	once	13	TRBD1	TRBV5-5	TGTGCCAGCAGCTTGGTGACAGGGGCTGAAGCTTTCTTT	CASSLVTGAEAFF
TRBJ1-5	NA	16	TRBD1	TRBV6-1	TGTGCCAGCAGTGAAGCTCCCCAGGGGGGTATTCAGCCCCAGCATTTT	CASSEAPQGGIQPQHF
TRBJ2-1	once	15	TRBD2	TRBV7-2	TGTGCCAGCAGCTTACTAGCGGGAGGGTACAATGAGCAGTTCTTC	CASSLLAGGYNEQFF
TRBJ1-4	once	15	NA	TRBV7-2	TGTGCCAGCAGCTCCCAACTGAGGAGGGACGAAAAACTGTTTTTT	CASSSQLRRDEKLFF
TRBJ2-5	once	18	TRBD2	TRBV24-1	TGTGCCACCAGTGACCGGGGACTAGCGGGGGGTGCGAAAGAGACCCAGTACTTC	CATSDRGLAGGAKETQYF
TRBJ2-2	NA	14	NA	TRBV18	TGTGCCAGCTCACCTTTATCGAACACCGGGGAGCTGTTTTTT	CASSPLSNTGELFF
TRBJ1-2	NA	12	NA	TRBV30	TGTGCCTGGAGTACACAGGGAAATGGCTACACCTTC	CAWSTQGNGYTF
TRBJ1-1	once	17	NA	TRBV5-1	TGCGCCAGCAGCTTGGCGTTGGCAGGGGCTAGGAACACTGAAGCTTTCTTT	CASSLALAGARNTEAFF
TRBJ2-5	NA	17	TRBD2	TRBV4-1	TGCGCCAGCAGCCAAGATCGGGGGACTAGCGGCCAAGAGACCCAGTACTTC	CASSQDRGTSGQETQYF
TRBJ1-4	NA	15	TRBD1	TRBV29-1	TGCAGCGTTGCCCCAGGGGGTATCACTAATGAAAAACTGTTTTTT	CSVAPGGITNEKLFF
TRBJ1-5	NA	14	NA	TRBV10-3	TGTGCCATCAGTGACGGGAATAGCAATCAGCCCCAGCATTTT	CAISDGNSNQPQHF
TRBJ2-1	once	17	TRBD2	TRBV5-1	TGCGCCAGCAGCTTGGCGGGATTAGCGGGGGGGCAGAATGAGCAGTTCTTC	CASSLAGLAGGQNEQFF
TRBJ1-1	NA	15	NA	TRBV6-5	TGTGCCAGCAGTTCTTCAGGGGCCCTGAACACTGAAGCTTTCTTT	CASSSSGALNTEAFF
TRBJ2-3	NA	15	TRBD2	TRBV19	TGTGCCAGTAGTTTTAGCGGGGGGCTCGCAGATACGCAGTATTTT	CASSFSGGLADTQYF
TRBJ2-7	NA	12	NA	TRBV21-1	TGTGCCAGCAGCAAAGTGGGGCGGGAGCAGTACTTC	CASSKVGREQYF
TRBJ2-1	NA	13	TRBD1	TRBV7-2	TGTGCCAGCAGCCCTTGGGACAGATCTGAGCAGTTCTTC	CASSPWDRSEQFF
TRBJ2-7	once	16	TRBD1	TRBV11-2	TGTGCCAGCAGCTTAGGTCCGGACAGGGGGTCCTACGAGCAGTACTTC	CASSLGPDRGSYEQYF
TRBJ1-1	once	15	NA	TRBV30	TGTGCCTGGAGTGTGAAGGGGTTTGGGGACACTGAAGCTTTCTTT	CAWSVKGFGDTEAFF
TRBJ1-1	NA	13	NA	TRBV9	TGTGCCAGCAGCCCCAGGGCCAACACTGAAGCTTTCTTT	CASSPRANTEAFF
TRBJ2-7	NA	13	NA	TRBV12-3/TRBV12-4	TGTGCCAGCAGCCGCGTCGGAGCCTACGAGCAGTACTTC	CASSRVGAYEQYF
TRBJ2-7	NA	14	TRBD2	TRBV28	TGTGCCAGCAGGGGGGGACTAGCTCCCTACGAGCAGTACTTC	CASRGGLAPYEQYF
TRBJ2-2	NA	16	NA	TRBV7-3	TGTGCCAGCAGCTTAAATTCTGTGGGCAACACCGGGGAGCTGTTTTTT	CASSLNSVGNTGELFF
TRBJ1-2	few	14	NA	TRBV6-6	TGTGCCAGCAGTTACTCGAGTGGGACATATGGCTACACCTTC	CASSYSSGTYGYTF
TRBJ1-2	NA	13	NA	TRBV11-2	TGTGCCAGCAGTAGGACAGACCTCTATGGCTACACCTTC	CASSRTDLYGYTF
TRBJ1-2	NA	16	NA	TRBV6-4	TGTGCCAGCAGCGATACCTCTGGTGGCAACAACTATGGCTACACCTTC	CASSDTSGGNNYGYTF
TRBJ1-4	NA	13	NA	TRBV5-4	TGTGCCAGCAGACAGGGTGGTGAGGAAAAACTGTTTTTT	CASRQGGEEKLFF
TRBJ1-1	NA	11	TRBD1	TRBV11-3	TGTGCCAGCAGCTTGACAGGGGGAGCTTTCTTT	CASSLTGGAFF
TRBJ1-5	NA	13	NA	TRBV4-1	TGCGCCAGCAGCCAAGTGCGAGAACAGCCCCAGCATTTT	CASSQVREQPQHF
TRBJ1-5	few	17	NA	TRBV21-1	TGTGCCAGCATCCATAAACCCGACAGGCATTGTGATCAGCCCCAGCATTTT	CASIHKPDRHCDQPQHF
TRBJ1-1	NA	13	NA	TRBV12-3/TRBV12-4	TGTGCCAGCAGTTTTGGCAGGGGATTTGAAGCTTTCTTT	CASSFGRGFEAFF
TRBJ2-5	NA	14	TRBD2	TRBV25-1	TGTGCCAGCAGTGAGGGGAGGGAGCAAGAGACCCAGTACTTC	CASSEGREQETQYF
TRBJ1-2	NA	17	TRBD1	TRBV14	TGTGCCAGCAGCCCTATTTCGAGGGGGCCGGCTAACTATGGCTACACCTTC	CASSPISRGPANYGYTF
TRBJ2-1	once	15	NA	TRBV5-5	TGTGCCAGCAGCCCTGACAGTACCTCCTACAATGAGCAGTTCTTC	CASSPDSTSYNEQFF
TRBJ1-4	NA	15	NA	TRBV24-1	TGTGCCACCAGTGACCGAACGGGGGATGGGGAAAAACTGTTTTTT	CATSDRTGDGEKLFF
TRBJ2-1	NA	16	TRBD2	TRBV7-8	TGTGCCAGCAGCCGTAGAGCTAGCGGGGGGTACAATGAGCAGTTCTTC	CASSRRASGGYNEQFF
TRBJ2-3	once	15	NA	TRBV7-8	TGTGCCAGCAGCTCCCCCGACCGTGGGCCAGATACGCAGTATTTT	CASSSPDRGPDTQYF
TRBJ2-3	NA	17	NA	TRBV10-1	TGCGCCAGCAGAATAGGCGGCGGCTTCACTAGCACAGATACGCAGTATTTT	CASRIGGGFTSTDTQYF
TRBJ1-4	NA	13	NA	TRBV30	TGTGCCTGGAACAGGGACCCTAATGAAAAACTGTTTTTT	CAWNRDPNEKLFF
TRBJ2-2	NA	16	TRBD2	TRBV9	TGTGCCAGCAGCGTAGGGTTAGCGGGGAACACCGGGGAGCTGTTTTTT	CASSVGLAGNTGELFF
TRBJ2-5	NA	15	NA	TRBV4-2	TGTGCCAGCAGCCAAGTCGGGAGCATCCGGGAGACCCAGTACTTC	CASSQVGSIRETQYF
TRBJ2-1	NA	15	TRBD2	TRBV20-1	TGCAGTGCTAGTGTTAGCGGGAGGGCCGGGCCTGAGCAGTTCTTC	CSASVSGRAGPEQFF
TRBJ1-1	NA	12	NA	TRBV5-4	TGTGCCAGCAAGCTTGTAACGGGGGAAGCTTTCTTT	CASKLVTGEAFF
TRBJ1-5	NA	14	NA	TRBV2	TGTGCCAGCAGACAACCGGGAGAAAATCAGCCCCAGCATTTT	CASRQPGENQPQHF
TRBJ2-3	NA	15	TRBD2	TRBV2	TGTGCCAGCAGTATCCTAGCGGGAGGAACAGATACGCAGTATTTT	CASSILAGGTDTQYF
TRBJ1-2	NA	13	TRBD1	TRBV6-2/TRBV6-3	TGTGCCAGCAGTTCCGGGACAGGGGATGGCTACACCTTC	CASSSGTGDGYTF